Described below is a single T cell receptor (beta chain) sequence and its context. Its antigen is unknown. The study ran its PCR with 60 Vbeta and 13 Jbeta primers. Sequencing used immunoSEQ multiplex PCR; TCRdb keeps in-frame clones, though not all of them. Of some 120,000 clones in the sample, 60% to 75% were seen once. This sample was taken from a study of cytomegalovirus exposure and HLA in healthy donors. The overall study: Around 80 million unique TCRs from HLA-typed donors were held in an early data release.

V shed 3 bases and J shed 6 bases, with 9 bases lying between them. The CDR3 has 13 residues. The germline gives CDR1 GTSNPN, CDR2 SVGIG (reference sequence). Study findings and constraints: A reported reduction in N-insertions relative to the 666-donor mean was seen in an Asian-associated ancestry cluster in a later analysis. HLA restriction was apparent for most CMV-associated TCR beta chains in a later analysis.

This chain connects TRBV30 to TRBJ1-6; D is undetermined. The clonotype was recovered from a woman aged 45-65 years in good health and CMV-seropositive. Material for sequencing was PBMCs. This CDR3 reads CAWRAVVNSPLHF. The CDR3 DNA is TGTGCCTGGAGGGCCGTGGTTAATTCACCCCTCCACTTT.